This T cell receptor beta chain was identified in a study of blood T cells in healthy people across ages. The authors ran a second PCR of about 7 to 11 cycles using a sample-barcoded 5' primer and a J-beta primer mix. Every sample produced at least 2.5 million CDR3-containing paired-end reads. One entry per CDR3 protein results from TCRdb running MiXCR on the 5' RACE reads. There are about 720,000 distinct CDR3 sequences in the sample; 20% to 30% occur only once, and under 4.5% lies in the top ten. This clonotype has more than one count but fewer than ten. Its target is not known. The study's findings and limits: In these data, TCR beta diversity tracked strongly with naive T cell percentage.

This sample also belongs to another study, concerning T cells of mothers and their children. That paper states: In cDNA synthesis, all of the extracted RNA was used at roughly 1.5 ug per 15 ul.

The TCR comes from a boy younger than 18 in good health. The sequencing sample was made of blood.

The CDR3 DNA reads TGCAGTGCTGGGGACAGTCCTTATGGCTACACCTTC. As protein: CSAGDSPYGYTF. The chain recombines TRBV20-1 with TRBJ1-2; TRBD1 agrees at 7 bases. The CDR3 spans 12 residues. The germline V gene has CDR1 DFQATT and CDR2 SNEGSKA (reference sequence). The trim removed 5 bases at V and 5 bases at J, leaving 5 bases unmatched.